The T cell receptor beta chain described here comes from a study of blood T cell repertoires in COVID-19. Per the study methods: Amplification of reference gene primers provided the estimated nucleated cell counts. TCRdb keeps only in-frame clones here, not all; method: immunoSEQ multiplex PCR. From that table come the V and J calls and clone size; the DNA was used to work out D and trimming. There are around 250,000 clones in the sample; about nine tenths occur only once, and less than 1% lies in the top ten. The length of the CDR3 is 15 residues. V was clipped by 2 bases and J by 0 bases, with 9 bases between them. Germline V gene sequence: CDR1 MNHEY, CDR2 SMNVEV (reference sequence).

The sequence was obtained from a woman aged 40 to 50 who had recovered from COVID-19. Sequencing was done on a sample of peripheral blood. The chain combines TRBV27 with TRBJ2-3; D is perhaps TRBD1 (5 bases). Here the CDR3 reads CASSLKGSSTDTQYF. CDR3 nucleotide sequence: TGTGCCAGCAGTTTAAAGGGGTCTAGCACAGATACGCAGTATTTT.